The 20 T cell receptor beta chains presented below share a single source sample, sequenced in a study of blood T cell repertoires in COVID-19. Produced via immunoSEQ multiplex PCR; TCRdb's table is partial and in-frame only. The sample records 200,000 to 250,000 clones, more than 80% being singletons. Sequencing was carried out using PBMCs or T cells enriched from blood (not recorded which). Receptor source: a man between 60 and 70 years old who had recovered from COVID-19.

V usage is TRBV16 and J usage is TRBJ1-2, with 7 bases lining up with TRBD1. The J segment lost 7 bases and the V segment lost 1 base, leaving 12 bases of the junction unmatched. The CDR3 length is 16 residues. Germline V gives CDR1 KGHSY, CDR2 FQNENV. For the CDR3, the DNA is TGTGCCAGCAGCCAATTTCTCGATAGGGGGCAAGGTGGCTACACCTTC. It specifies CASSQFLDRGQGGYTF.

The CDR3 loop is CASSIVGDYSNQPQHF. The CDR3 DNA reads TGTGCCAGTAGTATAGTTGGAGATTATAGCAATCAGCCCCAGCATTTT. The chain links TRBV19 to TRBJ1-5; no clear D gene. V was clipped by 1 base and J by 0 bases, with 10 bases between them. This CDR3 spans 16 amino acids. CDR1 is LNHDA, CDR2 SQIVND, per germline (reference sequence).

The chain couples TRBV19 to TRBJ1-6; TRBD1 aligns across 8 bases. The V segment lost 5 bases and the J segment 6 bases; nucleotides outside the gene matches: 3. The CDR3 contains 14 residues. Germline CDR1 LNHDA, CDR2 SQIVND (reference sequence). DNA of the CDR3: TGTGCCAGTAGTGGGACAGGAGGTAATTCACCCCTCCACTTT. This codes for CASSGTGGNSPLHF.

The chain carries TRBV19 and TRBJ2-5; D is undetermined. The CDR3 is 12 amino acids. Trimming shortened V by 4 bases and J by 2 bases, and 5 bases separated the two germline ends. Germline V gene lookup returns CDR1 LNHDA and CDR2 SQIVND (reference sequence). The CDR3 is CASSSTQETQYF. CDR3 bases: TGTGCCAGTAGTAGTACTCAAGAGACCCAGTACTTC.

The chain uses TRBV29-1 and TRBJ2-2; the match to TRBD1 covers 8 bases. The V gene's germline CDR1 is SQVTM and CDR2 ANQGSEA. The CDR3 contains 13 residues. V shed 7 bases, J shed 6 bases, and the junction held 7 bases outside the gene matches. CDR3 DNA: TGCAGCGGAGGACAGGGTAAATCCGGGGAGCTGTTTTTT. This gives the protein CSGGQGKSGELFF.

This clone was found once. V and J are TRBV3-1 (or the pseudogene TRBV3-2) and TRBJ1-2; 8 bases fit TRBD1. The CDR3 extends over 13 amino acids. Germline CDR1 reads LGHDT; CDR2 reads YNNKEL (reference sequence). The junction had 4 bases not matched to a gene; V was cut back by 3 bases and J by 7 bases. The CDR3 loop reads CASSHLDRGGYTF. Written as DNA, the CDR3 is TGTGCCAGCAGCCACCTAGACAGGGGTGGCTACACCTTC.

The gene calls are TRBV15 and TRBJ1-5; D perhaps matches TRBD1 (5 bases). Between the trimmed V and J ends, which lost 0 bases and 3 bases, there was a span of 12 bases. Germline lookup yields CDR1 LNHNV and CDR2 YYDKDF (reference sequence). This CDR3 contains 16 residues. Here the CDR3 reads CATSRDRGRNNQPQHF. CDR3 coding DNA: TGTGCCACCAGCAGAGATAGGGGCAGGAACAATCAGCCCCAGCATTTT.

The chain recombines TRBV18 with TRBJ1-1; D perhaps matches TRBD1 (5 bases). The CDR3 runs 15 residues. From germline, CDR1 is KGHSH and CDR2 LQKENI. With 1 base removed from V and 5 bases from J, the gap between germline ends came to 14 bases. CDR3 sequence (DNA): TGTGCCAGCTCACCACTGTTTACGGGGGGGACTGAAGCTTTCTTT. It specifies CASSPLFTGGTEAFF.

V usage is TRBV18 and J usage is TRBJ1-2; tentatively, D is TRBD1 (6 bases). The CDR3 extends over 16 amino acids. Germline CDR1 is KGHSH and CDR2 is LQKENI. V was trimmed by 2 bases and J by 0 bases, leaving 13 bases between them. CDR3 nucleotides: TGTGCCAGCTCACCATCGGGGGGCATAGCTAACTATGGCTACACCTTC. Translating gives CASSPSGGIANYGYTF.

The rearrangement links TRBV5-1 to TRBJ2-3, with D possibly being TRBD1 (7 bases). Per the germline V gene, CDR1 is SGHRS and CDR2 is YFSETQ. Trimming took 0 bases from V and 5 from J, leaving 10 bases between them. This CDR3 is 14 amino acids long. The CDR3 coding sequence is TGCGCCAGCAGCTTGGTGCAGGGGGGAGATACGCAGTATTTT. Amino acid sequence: CASSLVQGGDTQYF.

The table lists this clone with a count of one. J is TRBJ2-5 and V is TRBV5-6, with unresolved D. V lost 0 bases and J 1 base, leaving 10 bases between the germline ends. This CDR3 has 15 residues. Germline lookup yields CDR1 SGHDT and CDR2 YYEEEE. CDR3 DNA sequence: TGTGCCAGCAGCTTGGATCCGAGATTCCAAGAGACCCAGTACTTC. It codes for CASSLDPRFQETQYF.

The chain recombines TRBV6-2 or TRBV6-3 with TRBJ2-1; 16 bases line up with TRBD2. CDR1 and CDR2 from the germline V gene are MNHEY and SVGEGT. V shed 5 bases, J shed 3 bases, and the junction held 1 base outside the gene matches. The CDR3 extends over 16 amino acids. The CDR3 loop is CASSGTSGGDYNEQFF. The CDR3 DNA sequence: TGTGCCAGCAGTGGGACTAGCGGGGGGGACTACAATGAGCAGTTCTTC.

CDR3 in amino acids: CASSLALRGGRTGELFF. The DNA for the CDR3 is TGTGCCAGCAGCTTAGCATTGCGGGGGGGCCGTACCGGGGAGCTGTTTTTT. The chain couples TRBV7-8 to TRBJ2-2; 9 nucleotides agree with TRBD2. This CDR3 comprises 17 residues. V dropped 0 bases and J dropped 5; count of bases not matched to a gene: 7. Germline lookup yields CDR1 SGHVS and CDR2 FQNEAQ. Drawing the rest from reference TRBV7-8 and TRBJ2-2, the complete variable domain is GAGVSQSPRYKVAKRGQDVALRCDPISGHVSLFWYQQALGQGPEFLTYFQNEAQLDKSGLPSDRFFAERPEGSVSTLKIQRTQQEDSAVYLCASSLALRGGRTGELFFGEGSRLTVL.

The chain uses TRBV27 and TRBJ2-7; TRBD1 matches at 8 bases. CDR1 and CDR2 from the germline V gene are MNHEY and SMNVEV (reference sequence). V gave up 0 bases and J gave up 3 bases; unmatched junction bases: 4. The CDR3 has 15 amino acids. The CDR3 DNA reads TGTGCCAGCAGTTTATCTACCGGACAGGGCTACGAGCAGTACTTC. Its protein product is CASSLSTGQGYEQYF.

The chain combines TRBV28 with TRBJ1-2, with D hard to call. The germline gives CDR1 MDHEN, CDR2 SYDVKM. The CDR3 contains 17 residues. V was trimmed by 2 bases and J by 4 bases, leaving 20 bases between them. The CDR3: CASSLDRPEREGYGYTF. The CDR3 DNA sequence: TGTGCCAGCAGTTTAGATCGACCCGAGAGGGAAGGCTATGGCTACACCTTC.

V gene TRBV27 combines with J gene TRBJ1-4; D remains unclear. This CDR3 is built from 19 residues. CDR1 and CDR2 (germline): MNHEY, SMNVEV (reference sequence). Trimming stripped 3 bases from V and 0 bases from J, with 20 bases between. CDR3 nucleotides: TGTGCCAGCAGTTTTGTGAAAATGGAGAGTCCGGCAACTAATGAAAAACTGTTTTTT. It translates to CASSFVKMESPATNEKLFF.

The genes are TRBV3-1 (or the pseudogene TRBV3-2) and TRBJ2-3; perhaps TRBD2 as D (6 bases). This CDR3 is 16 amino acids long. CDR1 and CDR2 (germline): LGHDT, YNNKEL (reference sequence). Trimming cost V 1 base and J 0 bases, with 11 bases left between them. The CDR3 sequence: CASSQVSGSSTDTQYF. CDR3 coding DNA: TGTGCCAGCAGCCAAGTCAGCGGGTCTAGCACAGATACGCAGTATTTT.

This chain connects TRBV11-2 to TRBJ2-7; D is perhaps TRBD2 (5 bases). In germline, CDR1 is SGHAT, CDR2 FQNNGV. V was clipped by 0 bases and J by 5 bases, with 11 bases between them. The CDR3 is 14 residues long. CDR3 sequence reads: CASSLDRELDEQYF. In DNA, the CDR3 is TGTGCCAGCAGCTTAGATCGGGAATTAGACGAGCAGTACTTC.

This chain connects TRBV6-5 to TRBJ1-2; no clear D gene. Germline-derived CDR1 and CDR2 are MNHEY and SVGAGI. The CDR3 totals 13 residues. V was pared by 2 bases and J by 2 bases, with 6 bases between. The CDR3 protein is CASSYGENYGYTF. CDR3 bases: TGTGCCAGCAGTTACGGGGAGAACTATGGCTACACCTTC.

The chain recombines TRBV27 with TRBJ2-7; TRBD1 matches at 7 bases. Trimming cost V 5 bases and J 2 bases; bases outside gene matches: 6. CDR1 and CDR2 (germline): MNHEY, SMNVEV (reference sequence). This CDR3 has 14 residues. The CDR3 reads CASSGADRTYEQYF. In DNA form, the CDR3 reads TGTGCCAGCAGTGGCGCGGACAGGACCTACGAGCAGTACTTC.